A single sample is the source of the 14 T cell receptor beta chains below, sequenced in a study of blood T cells in healthy people across ages. A J-beta primer mix and a sample-barcoded 5' primer were used in a second PCR of about 6 to 12 cycles. TCRdb redid the calling of the 5' RACE reads with MiXCR, one entry per CDR3 protein. The data show about 290,000 distinct CDR3 sequences, roughly a quarter seen once. Material for sequencing was blood. The receptors were gathered from a woman aged 65 to 85 in good health.

This clonotype showed up just a few times. The chain couples TRBV29-1 to TRBJ2-1; the D gene could be TRBD1 or TRBD2 (5 bases each). The CDR3 length is 14 residues. V lost 7 bases to trimming and J lost 6 bases, with 19 bases between them. CDR1 is SQVTM, CDR2 ANQGSEA, per germline. Written as DNA, the CDR3 is TGCAGCGCTGGGGGAGCGGATCAAAGCAATGAGCAGTTCTTC. Protein product: CSAGGADQSNEQFF.

The rearrangement links TRBV28 to TRBJ1-4; D not resolved. CDR3 length equals 14 residues. CDR1 MDHEN and CDR2 SYDVKM come from the germline V gene. V shed 2 bases and J shed 8 bases, with 12 bases lying between them. CDR3 sequence: CASSLRPAREKLFF. The DNA of the CDR3 is TGTGCCAGCAGTTTACGTCCGGCGAGGGAAAAACTGTTTTTT.

The chain recombines TRBV5-1 with TRBJ1-1, with 7 nucleotides matching TRBD1. Losses at the gene ends were 0 bases for V and 4 bases for J; bases not matched to a gene: 3. CDR1 is SGHRS and CDR2 is YFSETQ in the germline V gene. The CDR3 loop spans 14 amino acids. CDR3 DNA: TGCGCCAGCAGCTTGGCACAGGGGCCCACTGAAGCTTTCTTT. As protein: CASSLAQGPTEAFF.

This chain links TRBV20-1 with TRBJ2-1; 7 positions match TRBD2. CDR1 DFQATT and CDR2 SNEGSKA come from the germline V gene (reference sequence). The CDR3 runs 14 residues. The V segment lost 3 bases and the J segment 6 bases; nucleotides outside the gene matches: 8. The CDR3 is CSASYREAGNEQFF. CDR3 sequence (DNA): TGCAGTGCTAGCTACCGGGAGGCAGGCAATGAGCAGTTCTTC.

The rearrangement uses TRBV5-1 and TRBJ1-2; no definite D call. With 2 bases removed from V and 4 bases from J, the gap between germline ends came to 12 bases. The CDR3 has 14 amino acids. Germline V lookup: CDR1 SGHRS, CDR2 YFSETQ. The CDR3 is CASSFQEIAYGYTF. As DNA, the CDR3 is TGCGCCAGCAGCTTTCAGGAGATCGCCTATGGCTACACCTTC. Using reference TRBV5-1 and TRBJ1-2 for the parts outside the CDR3, the full variable domain is KAGVTQTPRYLIKTRGQQVTLSCSPISGHRSVSWYQQTPGQGLQFLFEYFSETQRNKGNFPGRFSGRQFSNSRSEMNVSTLELGDSALYLCASSFQEIAYGYTFGSGTRLTVV.

The chain uses TRBV6-1 and TRBJ1-2; no reliable D call. This CDR3 is built from 10 residues. Germline V lookup: CDR1 MNHNS, CDR2 SASEGT. Trimming took 3 bases from V and 4 from J, leaving 0 bases between them. The CDR3 bases are TGTGCCAGCAGTGACTATGGCTACACCTTC. Translated: CASSDYGYTF.

The CDR3 sequence is CSAPGQGARSEQYF. In nucleotides, the CDR3 is TGCAGTGCTCCCGGACAGGGGGCTAGGAGCGAGCAGTACTTC. This rearrangement joins TRBV20-1 to TRBJ2-7; TRBD1 matches 11 bases. Germline CDR1 DFQATT, CDR2 SNEGSKA (reference sequence). V trimming: 5 bases; J trimming: 6 bases; junction bases outside the gene matches: 9. The CDR3 extends over 14 amino acids.

The V gene is TRBV5-1, the J gene TRBJ1-5; possible D gene TRBD1, 5 bases. V was clipped by 4 bases and J by 2 bases, with 7 bases between them. In germline, CDR1 is SGHRS, CDR2 YFSETQ. CDR3 length equals 13 residues. CDR3 protein: CASSRGGNQPQHF. CDR3 in DNA: TGCGCCAGCAGCAGGGGAGGCAATCAGCCCCAGCATTTT.

This chain joins TRBV28 and TRBJ2-1; D remains unclear. CDR1 and CDR2 from the germline V gene are MDHEN and SYDVKM. V lost 3 bases to trimming and J lost 9 bases, with 15 bases between them. The CDR3 extends over 14 amino acids. The CDR3, as DNA: TGTGCCAGCAGTTTGGGCCTTTCTGTGGGTGAGCAGTTCTTC. Its translation: CASSLGLSVGEQFF.

The chain employs TRBV11-2 and TRBJ2-1; D perhaps matches TRBD2 (6 bases). The V and J ends lost 4 bases and 1 base respectively, with 23 bases between them. The CDR3 has 19 residues. The germline gives CDR1 SGHAT, CDR2 FQNNGV. The CDR3 bases are TGTGCCAGCAGCTATAGGGGTTCGGGGACTGCGGTGTCCTACAATGAGCAGTTCTTC. This sequence encodes CASSYRGSGTAVSYNEQFF.

This clonotype came up a few times. This rearrangement joins TRBV28 to TRBJ1-2; D not certain. CDR1 and CDR2 (germline): MDHEN, SYDVKM. The CDR3 is made up of 12 amino acids. V was cut by 6 bases and J by 3 bases, with 8 bases left in between. CDR3 bases: TGTGCCAGCAGCACGGCCCACTATGGCTACACCTTC. Its protein is CASSTAHYGYTF.

This clonotype has at least ten counts. The rearrangement joins TRBV5-5 to TRBJ1-2; D may be TRBD1 (5 bases). The germline CDR1 and CDR2 sequences are SGHKS and YYEKEE (reference sequence). This CDR3 spans 12 amino acids. The V end lost 2 bases, the J end lost 7 bases, and 9 bases lay between the germline ends. In DNA, the CDR3 is TGTGCCAGCAGCTTCAGGGAGAGTGGCTACACCTTC. Its protein product is CASSFRESGYTF.

The rearrangement links TRBV20-1 to TRBJ1-6; 7 bases agree with TRBD1. CDR1 is DFQATT, CDR2 SNEGSKA, per germline (reference sequence). The trim removed 7 bases at V and 8 bases at J, leaving 11 bases unmatched. This CDR3 comprises 14 residues. CDR3 protein: CSVTPGTADSPLHF. The CDR3 coding sequence is TGCAGTGTTACTCCCGGGACAGCGGATTCACCCCTCCACTTT.

In this sample, this clonotype turned up many times. The chain couples TRBV14 to TRBJ2-5; D is undetermined. Germline CDR1 SGHDN, CDR2 FVKESK. Trimming removed 2 bases at V and 2 bases at J, with 6 bases between. CDR3 length: 13 residues. The DNA of the CDR3 is TGTGCCAGCAGCCAACTAGTTCAAGAGACCCAGTACTTC. Protein product: CASSQLVQETQYF.